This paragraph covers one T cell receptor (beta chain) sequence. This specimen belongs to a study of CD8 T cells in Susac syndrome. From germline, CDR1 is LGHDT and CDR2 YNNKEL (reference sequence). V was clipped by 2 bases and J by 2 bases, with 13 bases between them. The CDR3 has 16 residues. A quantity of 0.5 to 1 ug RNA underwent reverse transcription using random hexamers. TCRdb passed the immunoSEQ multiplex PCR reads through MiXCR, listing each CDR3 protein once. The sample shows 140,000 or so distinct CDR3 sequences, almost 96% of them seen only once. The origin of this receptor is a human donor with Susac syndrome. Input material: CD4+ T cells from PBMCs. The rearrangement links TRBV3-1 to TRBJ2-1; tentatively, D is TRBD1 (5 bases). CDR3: CASSQLDSSPYNEQFF. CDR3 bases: TGTGCCAGCAGCCAACTTGACAGCAGTCCCTACAATGAGCAGTTCTTC.